This entry lists 5 T cell receptor beta chains sequenced from one sample in a study of beta chain features in type 1 diabetes. The study, taken as a whole, reports: In all four CD4+ subsets, TCRB CDR3 length was significantly, moderately reduced in type 1 diabetes.

No antigen has been identified for these receptors. The authors reverse transcribed all of the isolated RNA, so sequencing captured expressed TCRB transcripts. Assay: immunoSEQ multiplex PCR; the TCRdb copy retains only in-frame clones and omits some. The table includes 400,000 or so clones, around an eighth detected once. The sample taken for sequencing was naive CD4+ T cells from blood. The receptor set was obtained from a woman younger than 35 with type 1 diabetes.

This clone was found a few times. The V gene is TRBV18, the J gene TRBJ2-7, with 8 bases lining up with TRBD1. The CDR3 length is 15 residues. CDR1 KGHSH and CDR2 LQKENI come from the germline V gene. Trimming took 2 bases from V and 0 from J; bases not matched to a gene: 3. The CDR3 sequence is CASSPGDRSSYEQYF. The CDR3 nucleotides read TGTGCCAGCTCACCAGGGGACAGGAGCTCCTACGAGCAGTACTTC.

This clone was seen a handful of times. The gene calls are TRBV9 and TRBJ2-1, with TRBD2 as a possible D gene (5 bases). V was cut by 0 bases and J by 0 bases, with 16 bases left in between. The CDR3 spans 18 residues. Germline V gene lookup returns CDR1 SGDLS and CDR2 YYNGEE. The CDR3 loop reads CASSVGLGLGSSYNEQFF. The CDR3 region has the DNA TGTGCCAGCAGCGTAGGATTGGGTTTGGGGAGCTCCTACAATGAGCAGTTCTTC. Full variable domain (missing parts from reference TRBV9 and TRBJ2-1): DSGVTQTPKHLITATGQRVTLRCSPRSGDLSVYWYQQSLDQGLQFLIQYYNGEERAKGNILERFSAQQFPDLHSELNLSSLELGDSALYFCASSVGLGLGSSYNEQFFGPGTRLTVL.

This clone was detected a few times. The chain is built from TRBV11-2 and TRBJ2-2; TRBD1 agrees at 7 bases. Per the germline V gene, CDR1 is SGHAT and CDR2 is FQNNGV. The ends lost 5 bases at V and 6 bases at J; junction bases unmatched: 9. The CDR3 length is 15 residues. For the CDR3, the DNA is TGTGCCAGCAGCCCCGACAGGGATATTCCCGGGGAGCTGTTTTTT. It yields the protein CASSPDRDIPGELFF.

The chain links TRBV7-2 to TRBJ1-5; D not resolved. Germline loops: CDR1 SGHTA, CDR2 FQGNSA. Trimming removed 3 bases from V and 0 bases from J, with 12 bases in between. The CDR3 has 16 amino acids. The CDR3 loop is CASSLWAENSNQPQHF. The CDR3 coding sequence is TGTGCCAGCAGCTTGTGGGCAGAGAATAGCAATCAGCCCCAGCATTTT.

This clone was detected only once. The chain carries TRBV5-1 and TRBJ2-3, with TRBD2 identical over 7 bases. The germline CDR1 and CDR2 sequences are SGHRS and YFSETQ. The CDR3 runs 14 residues. Trimming at V came to 4 bases and at J to 5 bases, leaving 7 bases not matched to a gene. CDR3 residues: CASSPGLEVDTQYF. CDR3 in DNA: TGCGCCAGCAGCCCCGGACTAGAGGTAGATACGCAGTATTTT. Full variable domain (remainder filled in from reference TRBV5-1 and TRBJ2-3): KAGVTQTPRYLIKTRGQQVTLSCSPISGHRSVSWYQQTPGQGLQFLFEYFSETQRNKGNFPGRFSGRQFSNSRSEMNVSTLELGDSALYLCASSPGLEVDTQYFGPGTRLTVL.